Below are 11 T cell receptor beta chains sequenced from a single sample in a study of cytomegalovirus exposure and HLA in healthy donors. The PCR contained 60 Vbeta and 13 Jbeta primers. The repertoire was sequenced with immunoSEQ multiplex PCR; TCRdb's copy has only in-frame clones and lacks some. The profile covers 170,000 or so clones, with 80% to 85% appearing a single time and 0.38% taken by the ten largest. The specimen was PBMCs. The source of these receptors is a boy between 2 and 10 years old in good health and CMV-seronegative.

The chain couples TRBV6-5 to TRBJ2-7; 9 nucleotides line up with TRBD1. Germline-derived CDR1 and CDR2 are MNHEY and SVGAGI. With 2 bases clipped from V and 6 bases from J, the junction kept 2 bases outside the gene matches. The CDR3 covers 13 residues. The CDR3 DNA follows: TGTGCCAGCAGTTACCACAGGGGGCTCGAGCAGTACTTC. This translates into CASSYHRGLEQYF.

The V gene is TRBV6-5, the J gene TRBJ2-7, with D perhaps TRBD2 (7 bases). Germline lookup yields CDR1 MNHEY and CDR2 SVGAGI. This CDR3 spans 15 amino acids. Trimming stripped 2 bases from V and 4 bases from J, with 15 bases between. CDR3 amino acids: CASSYGGARRYEQYF. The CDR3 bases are TGTGCCAGCAGTTACGGGGGGGCTCGTCGTTACGAGCAGTACTTC.

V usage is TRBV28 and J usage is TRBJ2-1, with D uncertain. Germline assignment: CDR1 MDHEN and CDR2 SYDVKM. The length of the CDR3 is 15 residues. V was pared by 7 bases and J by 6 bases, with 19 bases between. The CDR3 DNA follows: TGTGCCAGCACCCTAAACCGAGCTAGTGGCAATGAGCAGTTCTTC. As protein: CASTLNRASGNEQFF. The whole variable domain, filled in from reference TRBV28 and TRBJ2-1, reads DVKVTQSSRYLVKRTGEKVFLECVQDMDHENMFWYRQDPGLGLRLIYFSYDVKMKEKGDIPEGYSVSREKKERFSLILESASTNQTSMYLCASTLNRASGNEQFFGPGTRLTVL.

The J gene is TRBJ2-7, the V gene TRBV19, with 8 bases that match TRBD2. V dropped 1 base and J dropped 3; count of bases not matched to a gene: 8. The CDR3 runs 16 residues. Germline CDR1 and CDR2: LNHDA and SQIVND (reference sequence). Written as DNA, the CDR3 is TGTGCCAGTAGTATAGCCCTAACTAGCGGAGGCTACGAGCAGTACTTC. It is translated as CASSIALTSGGYEQYF.

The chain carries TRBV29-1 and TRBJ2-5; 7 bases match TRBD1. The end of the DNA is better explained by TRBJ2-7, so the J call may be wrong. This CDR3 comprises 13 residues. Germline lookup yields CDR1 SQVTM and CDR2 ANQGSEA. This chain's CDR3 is CSVAGQTSYEQYF. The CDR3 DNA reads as TGCAGCGTTGCGGGACAGACCTCCTACGAGCAGTACTTC.

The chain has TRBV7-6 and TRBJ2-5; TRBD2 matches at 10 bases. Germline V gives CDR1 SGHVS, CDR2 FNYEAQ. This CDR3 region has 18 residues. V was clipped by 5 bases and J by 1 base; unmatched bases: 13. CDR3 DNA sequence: TGTGCCAGCAGCCCCCCGACTAGCGGGCAGAGTTTCCAAGAGACCCAGTACTTC. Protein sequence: CASSPPTSGQSFQETQYF.

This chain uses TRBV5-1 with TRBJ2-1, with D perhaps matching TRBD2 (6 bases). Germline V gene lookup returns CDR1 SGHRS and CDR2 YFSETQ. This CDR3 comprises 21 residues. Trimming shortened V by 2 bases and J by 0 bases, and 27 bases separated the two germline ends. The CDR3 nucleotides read TGCGCCAGCAGCTTACGGCCGGGAGCTCAGGCCATTCTCAGCTCCTACAATGAGCAGTTCTTC. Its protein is CASSLRPGAQAILSSYNEQFF.

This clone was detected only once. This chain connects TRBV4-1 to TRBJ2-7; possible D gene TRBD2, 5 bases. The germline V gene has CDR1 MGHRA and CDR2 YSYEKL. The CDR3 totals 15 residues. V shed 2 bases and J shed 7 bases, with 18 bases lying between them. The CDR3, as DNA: TGCGCCAGCAGCCAATCCCTCGGGGAATTGGAGGAGCAGTACTTC. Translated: CASSQSLGELEEQYF.

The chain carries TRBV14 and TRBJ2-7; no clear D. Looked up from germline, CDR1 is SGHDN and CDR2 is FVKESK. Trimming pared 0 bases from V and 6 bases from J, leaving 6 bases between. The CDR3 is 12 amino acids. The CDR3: CASSQDRGEQYF. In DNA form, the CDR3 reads TGTGCCAGCAGCCAAGATCGAGGCGAGCAGTACTTC.

The CDR3 sequence is CASSLTLPGTGFEDEQFF. The CDR3 DNA reads as TGTGCCAGCAGCTTAACCCTACCCGGGACAGGGTTTGAGGATGAGCAGTTCTTC. The rearrangement links TRBV7-8 to TRBJ2-1; 9 nucleotides agree with TRBD1. The CDR3 runs 18 residues. Losses at the gene ends were 2 bases for V and 8 bases for J; bases not matched to a gene: 16. Germline CDR1 and CDR2: SGHVS and FQNEAQ.

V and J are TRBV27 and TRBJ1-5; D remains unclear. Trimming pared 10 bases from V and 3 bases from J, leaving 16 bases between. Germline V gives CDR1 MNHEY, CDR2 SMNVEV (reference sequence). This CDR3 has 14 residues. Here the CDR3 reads CATQGGPLNQPQHF. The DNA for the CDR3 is TGTGCCACCCAAGGAGGACCCCTCAATCAGCCCCAGCATTTT.